Sequencing of this T cell receptor (beta chain) was carried out in a study of post-analysis software for immune sequencing data (dated by TCRdb to 2013 to 2016). The study in broad terms: Recorded disease courses included relapsing-remitting, secondary progressive and progressive-relapsing multiple sclerosis, with some patients lacking subtype annotation. The multiple sclerosis patient repertoires were compared with roughly twelve previously published healthy control repertoires from donors aged about 6 to 28 years. A subset of samples was prepared in parallel using single-end sample barcoding, then pooled and co-amplified after Illumina adapter ligation.

From its cysteine to its phenylalanine, the CDR3 spans 13 amino acids. The sequence is cut down to CDR3 DNA, 39 bases in frame from base 1. CDR1 and CDR2, per the germline V gene, are SNHLY and FYNNEI. Deletion took 4 bases off V and 0 bases off J, with a span of 6 bases between the germline ends. To demonstrate the VDJtools post-analysis software, the study profiled TCR beta repertoires from the peripheral blood of around 13 young patients with multiple sclerosis. The multiple sclerosis patients were children and adolescents between roughly 6 and 16 years of age. Overall study results and their limits: The control group was slightly older than the multiple sclerosis patient group. Patients showed significantly higher frequencies than controls for roughly five TRBV segments, among them TRBV5-6, TRBV5-1 and TRBV20-1. Multiple sclerosis patients had significantly lower normalized Chao1 diversity than controls, a result that suggests substantial peripheral T-cell clonal expansion. Direct clustering with F measure revealed strong co-clustering of samples prepared in the same batch, which led to a batch-effect correction.

Library method: PCR. The sequencer was an Illumina HiSeq 2500. Unique molecular identifiers were incorporated into TCR beta cDNA libraries to reduce PCR and sequencing biases. Roughly 500,000 cDNA molecules were obtained per 1 to 10 million input T cells, so each molecule approximated one T cell. The same protocol used for the earlier healthy control dataset was applied to prepare and sequence the patient libraries. Samples belonging to the same batch were prepared together, multiplexed and sequenced on a shared HiSeq lane. From the authors' description of their analysis: MIGEC was used to process the raw barcoded reads, and molecular identifier groups with only a single read were discarded before consensus assembly and CDR3 extraction. Clonotype tables were post-analysed with VDJtools, normalizing diversity by down-sampling all datasets to the smallest sample size. In repertoire overlap clustering, CDR3 amino acid sequences, but not nucleotide sequences, were matched to correct batch-related cross-sample contamination. The public reads were quality trimmed at Q25 with fastp and then assembled into clones with MiXCR by TCRdb, keeping productive beta chains. Each CDR3 protein appears once, grouped with its most common genes and DNA. What appears here as the V and J calls and clone size reflects TCRdb's work, not the paper's. The sample table records about 460,000 distinct CDR3 sequences; roughly 45% of these occur just once. The ten most abundant clones make up around an eighth of the sample.

A word on this clonotype: The antigen it binds to is not known. There are no base qualities to consult, and no much larger clone falls within one base.

The TCR was taken from a girl aged 5-17 years with multiple sclerosis. The receptor chain draws on TRBV2 and TRBJ1-1, with the D gene not confidently named. Sequenced sample: blood. The nucleotide sequence is TGTGCCAGCAGTGCGCAGATGAACACTGAAGCTTTCTTT. Its protein product is CASSAQMNTEAFF.